This T cell receptor (beta chain) appears in the sequencing data of a study of T cell responses to AZD1222 COVID-19 vaccine. Study summary: Combined were second doses at about 4 or about 12 weeks.

The protocol was immunoSEQ multiplex PCR, while the TCRdb copy is restricted to in-frame clones and leaves out a portion. The table shows 100,000 to 120,000 clones, with 82% occurring only once. This CDR3 contains 15 residues. Germline CDR1 MNHEY, CDR2 SVGAGI. V was clipped by 6 bases and J by 5 bases, with 16 bases between them. The chain couples TRBV6-5 to TRBJ1-4; D may be TRBD1 (5 bases). The clonotype originates from an adult in good health. Source: peripheral blood, taken on day 0 of AZD1222 vaccination. CDR3 bases: TGTGCCAGCAGCTCCTCCGGGACGCCGAATGAAAAACTGTTTTTT. The encoded protein is CASSSSGTPNEKLFF.